This TCR beta chain is from a study of post-analysis software for immune sequencing data. Notes on the study in general: A significant reduction in normalized Chao1 diversity was observed in multiple sclerosis patients versus controls. F measure grouped same-batch samples tightly together. Relative to controls, patients had 4 or 5 TRBV segments at higher frequency, with TRBV5-6, TRBV5-1 and TRBV20-1 among these.

Tagging with unique molecular identifiers was a feature of the TCR beta cDNA libraries. About 500,000 cDNA molecules were obtained per 1 to 10 million input T cells. Using its own MiXCR run on the PCR reads, TCRdb lists one record per CDR3 protein. Of more than 450,000 distinct CDR3 sequences in the sample, around a third were seen once. The CDR3 totals 13 residues. Between the trimmed V and J ends, which lost 0 bases and 4 bases, there was a span of 10 bases. Looked up from germline, CDR1 is DFQATT and CDR2 is SNEGSKA (reference sequence). In the case of this clonotype: Antigen: not known.

The TCR comes from a girl younger than 18 with multiple sclerosis. The V and J genes are TRBV20-1 and TRBJ2-7, with D perhaps matching TRBD2 (5 bases). Source material: blood. CDR3 sequence (DNA): TGCAGTGCTAGAGACGGAGGAATTTACGAGCAGTACTTC. Protein: CSARDGGIYEQYF.